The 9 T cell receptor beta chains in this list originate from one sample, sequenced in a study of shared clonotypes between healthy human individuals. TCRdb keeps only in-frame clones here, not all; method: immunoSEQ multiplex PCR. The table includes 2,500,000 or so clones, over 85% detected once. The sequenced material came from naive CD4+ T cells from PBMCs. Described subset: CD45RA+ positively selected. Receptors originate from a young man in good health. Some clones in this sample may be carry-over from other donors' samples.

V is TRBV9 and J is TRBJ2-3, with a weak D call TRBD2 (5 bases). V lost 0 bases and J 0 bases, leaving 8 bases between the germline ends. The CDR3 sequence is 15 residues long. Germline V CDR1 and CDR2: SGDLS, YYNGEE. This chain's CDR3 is CASSVASYSTDTQYF. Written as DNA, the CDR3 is TGTGCCAGCAGCGTAGCTAGCTATAGCACAGATACGCAGTATTTT.

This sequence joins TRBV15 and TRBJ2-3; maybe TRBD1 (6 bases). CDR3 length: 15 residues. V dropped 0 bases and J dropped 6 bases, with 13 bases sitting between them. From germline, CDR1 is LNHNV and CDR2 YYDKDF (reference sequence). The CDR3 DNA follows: TGTGCCACCAGCAGAGATTACACAGGGACCGATACGCAGTATTTT. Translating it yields CATSRDYTGTDTQYF.

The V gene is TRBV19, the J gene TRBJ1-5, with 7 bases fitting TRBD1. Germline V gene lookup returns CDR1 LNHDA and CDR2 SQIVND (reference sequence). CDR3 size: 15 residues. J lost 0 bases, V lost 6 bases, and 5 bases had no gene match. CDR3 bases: TGTGCCAGTAGGGCGGACAGGTATAGCAATCAGCCCCAGCATTTT. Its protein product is CASRADRYSNQPQHF.

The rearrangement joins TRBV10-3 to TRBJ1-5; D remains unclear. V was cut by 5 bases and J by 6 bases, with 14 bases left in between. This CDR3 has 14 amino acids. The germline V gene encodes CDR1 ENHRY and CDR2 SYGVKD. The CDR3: CAISIDTLGQPQHF. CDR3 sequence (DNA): TGTGCCATCAGTATAGACACCCTGGGTCAGCCCCAGCATTTT.

The CDR3 protein is CASRFAGQNYGYTF. The CDR3 bases are TGTGCCAGCAGGTTCGCGGGACAGAACTATGGCTACACCTTC. This chain uses TRBV13 with TRBJ1-2; 7 bases fit TRBD1. Germline assignment: CDR1 PRHDT and CDR2 FYEKMQ (reference sequence). CDR3 size: 14 residues. The junction had 6 bases not matched to a gene; V was cut back by 6 bases and J by 2 bases.

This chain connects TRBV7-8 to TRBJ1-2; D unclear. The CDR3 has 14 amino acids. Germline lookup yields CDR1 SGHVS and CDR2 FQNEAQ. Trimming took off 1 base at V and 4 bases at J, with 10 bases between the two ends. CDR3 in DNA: TGTGCCAGCAGCTTAGAGGTGGGAACCTATGGCTACACCTTC. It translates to CASSLEVGTYGYTF.

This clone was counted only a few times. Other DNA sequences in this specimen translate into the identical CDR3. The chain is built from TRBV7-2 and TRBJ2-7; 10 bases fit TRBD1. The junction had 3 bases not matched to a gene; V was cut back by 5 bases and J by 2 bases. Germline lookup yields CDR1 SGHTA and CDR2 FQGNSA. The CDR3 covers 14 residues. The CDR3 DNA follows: TGTGCCAGCAGCCGGGACAGGGGTCCCTACGAGCAGTACTTC. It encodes CASSRDRGPYEQYF.

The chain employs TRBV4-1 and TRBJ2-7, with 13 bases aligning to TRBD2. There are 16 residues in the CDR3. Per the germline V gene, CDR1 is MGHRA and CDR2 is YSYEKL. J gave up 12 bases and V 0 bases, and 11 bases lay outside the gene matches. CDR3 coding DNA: TGCGCCAGCAGCCAAGACCTAGGACTAGCGGGAGAGGTAGGGTACTTC. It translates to CASSQDLGLAGEVGYF.

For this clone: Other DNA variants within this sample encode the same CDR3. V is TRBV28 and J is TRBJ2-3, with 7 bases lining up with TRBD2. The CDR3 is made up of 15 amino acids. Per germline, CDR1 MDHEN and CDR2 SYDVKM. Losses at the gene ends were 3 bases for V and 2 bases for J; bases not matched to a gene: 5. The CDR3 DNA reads TGTGCCAGCAGTTTCTCAGCGGGATACACAGATACGCAGTATTTT. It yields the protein CASSFSAGYTDTQYF.